The 23 T cell receptor beta chains given below trace back to one sample, sequenced in a study of metastatic and nonmetastatic thyroid tumors. Thyroid surgery had not been preceded by any treatment in any patient. TCRdb re-called the PCR reads via MiXCR. The sample consists of about 41,000 clones, roughly 10% of them appearing once. What was sequenced was blood. Receptor source: a female donor with papillary thyroid cancer or a benign thyroid nodule (not recorded which). Some clones in this sample may be carry-over from other donors' samples.

The table lists this clone with many counts. The chain is built from TRBV12-3 or TRBV12-4 and TRBJ1-2, with D possibly being TRBD1 (6 bases). The CDR3 consists of 15 residues. The germline V and J ends were trimmed by 8 bases and 3 bases, with 19 bases remaining between them. The CDR3 coding sequence is TGTGCCAGCTCACCTGGGGGGGCGCTTTACTATGGCTACACCTTC. Amino acid sequence: CASSPGGALYYGYTF.

This clone was recorded a few times. The chain joins TRBV28 to TRBJ2-7; 9 bases fit TRBD1. Germline V gene data show CDR1 as MDHEN and CDR2 as SYDVKM. CDR3 length: 15 residues. With V trimmed by 6 bases and J by 3 bases, 9 bases remained unmatched. The CDR3 here is CASSRLGTGHYEQYF. As DNA, the CDR3 is TGTGCCAGCAGCCGGTTGGGGACAGGGCACTACGAGCAGTACTTC. Complete variable domain (other parts from reference TRBV28 and TRBJ2-7): DVKVTQSSRYLVKRTGEKVFLECVQDMDHENMFWYRQDPGLGLRLIYFSYDVKMKEKGDIPEGYSVSREKKERFSLILESASTNQTSMYLCASSRLGTGHYEQYFGPGTRLTVT.

This clone was observed at least ten times. The V and J genes are TRBV4-1 and TRBJ2-2; TRBD1 might be the D (6 bases). This CDR3 spans 17 amino acids. V was shortened by 3 bases and J by 1 base, with 15 bases between the two germline ends. Germline loops: CDR1 MGHRA, CDR2 YSYEKL. The CDR3 region is CASSHSGVRLNTGELFF. The CDR3 DNA is TGCGCCAGCAGCCACTCAGGGGTGCGGCTGAACACCGGGGAGCTGTTTTTT.

This clone was seen many times. The genes are TRBV20-1 and TRBJ1-1; unclear D gene. The CDR3 spans 15 residues. Germline V CDR1 and CDR2: DFQATT, SNEGSKA (reference sequence). Deletions cut 3 bases from V and 4 bases from J, with 18 bases between. CDR3: CSASRGLTPSTEAFF. The CDR3 nucleotides read TGCAGTGCTAGTAGAGGATTAACACCTTCCACTGAAGCTTTCTTT.

This clone was seen a handful of times. The chain uses TRBV11-2 and TRBJ2-7, with 13 bases identical to TRBD2. The CDR3 sequence is 17 residues long. In germline, CDR1 is SGHAT, CDR2 FQNNGV. With V trimmed by 5 bases and J by 5 bases, 12 bases remained unmatched. CDR3 DNA sequence: TGTGCCAGCAGCGCCAGCATGGGACTAGCGGGAACCCACGAGCAGTACTTC. Translating it yields CASSASMGLAGTHEQYF. Based on the CDR3 plus reference TRBV11-2 and TRBJ2-7, the full variable domain is EAGVAQSPRYKIIEKRQSVAFWCNPISGHATLYWYQQILGQGPKLLIQFQNNGVVDDSQLPKDRFSAERLKGVDSTLKIQPAKLEDSAVYLCASSASMGLAGTHEQYFGPGTRLTVT.

At least ten counts were recorded for this clone. The chain's CDR3 is CASSPGQFRNTQYF. CDR3 bases: TGTGCCAGCAGCCCGGGACAGTTCCGGAATACGCAGTATTTT. V usage is TRBV5-8 and J usage is TRBJ2-3; 7 bases are shared with TRBD1. This CDR3 comprises 14 residues. CDR1 SGHTS and CDR2 YDEGEE come from the germline V gene. The V gene end was trimmed by 4 bases and the J gene end by 7 bases; junction bases not matched to a gene: 9.

Ten or more counts support this clone. The chain couples TRBV4-1 to TRBJ2-3, with TRBD2 matching over 9 bases. There are 16 residues in the CDR3. The germline gives CDR1 MGHRA, CDR2 YSYEKL. Trimming took 1 base from V and 2 from J; bases not matched to a gene: 4. CDR3 loop: CASSQGTSAYTDTQYF. Written as DNA, the CDR3 is TGCGCCAGCAGCCAAGGGACTAGCGCGTACACAGATACGCAGTATTTT.

The V and J genes are TRBV6-1 and TRBJ1-5, with D possibly being TRBD1 (5 bases). This CDR3 contains 17 residues. The germline gives CDR1 MNHNS, CDR2 SASEGT. V was cut by 8 bases and J by 4 bases, with 24 bases left in between. CDR3 loop: CASRGAGTASFNQPQHF. DNA of the CDR3: TGTGCCAGCCGTGGAGCTGGGACCGCCTCTTTTAATCAGCCCCAGCATTTT.

This clone showed up many times. This rearrangement joins TRBV3-1 to TRBJ1-6; no firm D call. V lost 7 bases, J lost 6 bases, and 13 bases lay in between. This CDR3 region has 14 residues. The germline CDR1 and CDR2 sequences are LGHDT and YNNKEL (reference sequence). In DNA, the CDR3 is TGTGCCAGCAACCTCGGCAGGCTTAATTCACCCCTCCACTTT. This codes for CASNLGRLNSPLHF.

This clone has at least ten counts. The same CDR3 can be traced to other DNA sequences in this sample. The V and J genes are TRBV7-2 and TRBJ2-1, with D possibly being TRBD1 (6 bases). V was shortened by 2 bases and J by 6 bases, with 20 bases between the two germline ends. The germline V gene has CDR1 SGHTA and CDR2 FQGNSA. The CDR3 totals 17 residues. CDR3 amino acids: CASSLIPGDLPRNEQFF. The CDR3 DNA reads TGTGCCAGCAGCTTAATACCAGGGGACCTCCCGCGCAATGAGCAGTTCTTC.

This clone was counted at least ten times. V is TRBV11-2 and J is TRBJ2-7; 7 nucleotides line up with TRBD1. CDR3 size: 14 residues. Looked up from germline, CDR1 is SGHAT and CDR2 is FQNNGV. Trimming took 1 base from V and 3 from J; bases not matched to a gene: 3. The CDR3 DNA reads TGTGCCAGCAGCTTAGCGGGACAGAACTACGAGCAGTACTTC. Translating it yields CASSLAGQNYEQYF.

This clone was observed at least ten times. The rearrangement uses TRBV24-1 and TRBJ2-6; no reliable D call. Trimming shortened V by 5 bases and J by 4 bases, and 5 bases separated the two germline ends. This CDR3 spans 13 amino acids. Germline V gives CDR1 KGHDR, CDR2 SFDVKD. The CDR3 region has the DNA TGTGCCACCAGTGCTCCGGGGGCCAACGTCCTGACTTTC. Its translation: CATSAPGANVLTF.

The chain has TRBV20-1 and TRBJ2-1; the D gene is possibly TRBD2 (5 bases). CDR3 length: 14 amino acids. Per germline, CDR1 DFQATT and CDR2 SNEGSKA (reference sequence). V was cut by 6 bases and J by 0 bases, with 12 bases left in between. CDR3 sequence reads: CSAEDLTSYNEQFF. The DNA for the CDR3 is TGCAGTGCCGAGGACTTAACCTCCTACAATGAGCAGTTCTTC.

The rearrangement uses TRBV7-3 and TRBJ2-2, with 7 bases matching TRBD2. The CDR3 spans 16 residues. Germline CDR1 reads SGHTA; CDR2 reads FQGTGA. V shed 5 bases and J 7 bases; nucleotides not matched to a gene: 13. The CDR3 is CASSLEVVAGSGELFF. In DNA form, the CDR3 reads TGTGCCAGCAGCCTCGAGGTAGTAGCGGGCAGCGGGGAGCTGTTTTTT.

This clone has more than one count but fewer than ten. The rearrangement links TRBV5-1 to TRBJ2-3; 11 nucleotides align to TRBD2. Germline V gene sequence: CDR1 SGHRS, CDR2 YFSETQ. V was pared by 3 bases and J by 4 bases, with 4 bases of the junction left unmatched. The length of the CDR3 is 15 residues. As DNA, the CDR3 is TGCGCCAGCAGCTGGACTAGCGGGTCGGCAGATACGCAGTATTTT. Protein sequence: CASSWTSGSADTQYF.

The sample holds a few counts of this clone. The chain uses TRBV2 and TRBJ2-7; D is undetermined. Trimming shortened V by 7 bases and J by 5 bases, and 12 bases separated the two germline ends. Germline CDR1 SNHLY, CDR2 FYNNEI. The CDR3 contains 12 residues. DNA of the CDR3: TGTGCCAGCATCCCTCGGGCGGACGAGCAGTACTTC. Amino acids: CASIPRADEQYF.

The table lists this clone with a few counts. Germline and junction disagree at one end, which may indicate a read error. The chain uses TRBV7-7 and TRBJ2-5; D is ambiguous. The CDR3 consists of 14 residues. Germline loops: CDR1 SSHAT, CDR2 FNYEAQ (reference sequence). CDR3 coding DNA: TGTGCTAGCAGCTTAAACCCCTCCGGGGAGACCCAGTACTTC. It specifies CASSLNPSGETQYF.

This clone was found many times. CDR3 amino acids: CASSSGLDPYEQYF. In DNA form, the CDR3 reads TGTGCCAGCAGCTCGGGACTAGACCCCTACGAGCAGTACTTC. The genes are TRBV5-4 and TRBJ2-7; the match to TRBD2 covers 8 bases. Germline CDR1 SGHNT, CDR2 YYREEE (reference sequence). This CDR3 comprises 14 residues. V trimming: 3 bases; J trimming: 2 bases; junction bases outside the gene matches: 4.

This clone was detected ten times or more. The chain carries TRBV2 and TRBJ2-1; 12 nucleotides line up with TRBD2. The CDR3 is 15 residues long. After removal of 6 bases from V and 7 bases from J, the junction contained 7 bases not matched to a gene. Germline V lookup: CDR1 SNHLY, CDR2 FYNNEI. The CDR3 DNA reads TGTGCCAGCAGCGCCCTAGCGGGAGGGCGTAATGAGCAGTTCTTC. Amino acid sequence: CASSALAGGRNEQFF. Complete variable domain (other parts from reference TRBV2 and TRBJ2-1): EPEVTQTPSHQVTQMGQEVILRCVPISNHLYFYWYRQILGQKVEFLVSFYNNEISEKSEIFDDQFSVERPDGSNFTLKIRSTKLEDSAMYFCASSALAGGRNEQFFGPGTRLTVL.

This clone was recorded many times. The J gene is TRBJ2-7, the V gene TRBV12-3 or TRBV12-4; D is uncertain. The CDR3 loop spans 11 amino acids. V shed 5 bases and J shed 3 bases, with 5 bases lying between them. The CDR3 sequence is CASSLGYEQYF. In nucleotides, the CDR3 is TGTGCCAGCAGTCTTGGCTACGAGCAGTACTTC.

This clone was picked up many times. The chain has TRBV7-2 and TRBJ2-7, with TRBD2 matching 10 bases. The ends lost 4 bases at V and 6 bases at J; junction bases unmatched: 9. Germline CDR1 and CDR2: SGHTA and FQGNSA. CDR3 length equals 15 residues. CDR3 nucleotides: TGTGCCAGCAGCTCCTCTAGCGGGAGTAGGGCCGAGCAGTACTTC. It yields the protein CASSSSSGSRAEQYF. The full variable domain, in which reference TRBV7-2 and TRBJ2-7 provide the parts outside the CDR3, is GAGVSQSPSNKVTEKGKDVELRCDPISGHTALYWYRQSLGQGLEFLIYFQGNSAPDKSGLPSDRFSAERTGGSVSTLTIQRTQQEDSAVYLCASSSSSGSRAEQYFGPGTRLTVT.

This clone was recorded at least ten times. The chain has TRBV30 and TRBJ1-6; D not certain. The CDR3 sequence is 13 residues long. From germline, CDR1 is GTSNPN and CDR2 SVGIG (reference sequence). Deletions cut 0 bases from V and 8 bases from J, with 8 bases between. This chain's CDR3 is CAWSVSFYSPLHF. CDR3 nucleotide sequence: TGTGCCTGGAGTGTTTCGTTCTATTCACCCCTCCACTTT.

In this sample, this clone turned up many times. The chain employs TRBV19 and TRBJ2-5; 10 bases match TRBD2. CDR3 size: 18 residues. Germline V gene sequence: CDR1 LNHDA, CDR2 SQIVND (reference sequence). With 1 base clipped from V and 0 bases from J, the junction kept 8 bases outside the gene matches. In nucleotides, the CDR3 is TGTGCCAGTAGTATAGTAGCGCTAGCGGGAGCGCACCAAGAGACCCAGTACTTC. Its translation is CASSIVALAGAHQETQYF.